This TCR beta chain was recorded in a study of cytomegalovirus exposure and HLA in healthy donors. Germline V lookup: CDR1 MNHEY, CDR2 SMNVEV (reference sequence). The CDR3 covers 16 residues. With 1 base clipped from V and 2 bases from J, the junction kept 6 bases outside the gene matches. PCR involved 60 Vbeta and 13 Jbeta primers. Clones were read by immunoSEQ multiplex PCR, and TCRdb kept only the in-frame ones, dropping some. Of about 200,000 clones in the sample, 75% to 85% were seen once. The chain links TRBV27 to TRBJ2-7; 9 nucleotides match TRBD2. Sequenced input: PBMCs. The sequence derives from a woman aged 50 to 65 in good health and CMV-seropositive. CDR3 in amino acids: CASSLWAGGPTYEQYF. CDR3 in DNA: TGTGCCAGCAGTTTATGGGCGGGAGGGCCAACCTACGAGCAGTACTTC.